This T cell receptor beta chain was documented in a study of OX40 agonist ivuxolimab in advanced cancers. Overall study: The treatment was a fully human IgG2 OX40 agonist, ivuxolimab. Ivuxolimab was administered intravenously to patients at 0.01 to 10 mg/kg every 2 weeks.

Study results and limitations: In the 0.1 to 3.0 mg/kg range, CD4+ and CD8+ blood T cells had expanded clonally by week 6.

Comment on this clone: Its specificity is not known.

V lost 0 bases and J lost 4, with 9 bases in between. Per the germline V gene, CDR1 is GTSNPN and CDR2 is SVGIG (reference sequence). The CDR3 length is 13 residues. The repertoire was sequenced with immunoSEQ multiplex PCR; TCRdb's copy has only in-frame clones and lacks some. The sample lists 65,000 or so clones, 75% to 90% occurring once. The chain carries TRBV30 and TRBJ1-1; D may be TRBD1 (5 bases). The material sequenced was CD4+ or CD8+ T cells sorted from blood, taken in a trial of the OX40 agonist ivuxolimab. The TCR was taken from an adult with an advanced solid tumor such as melanoma, head and neck, liver or kidney cancer. DNA of the CDR3: TGTGCCTGGAGTGTACGGGACGGCACTGAAGCTTTCTTT. Translated: CAWSVRDGTEAFF.